This T cell receptor beta chain was captured by sequencing in a study of OX40 agonist ivuxolimab in advanced cancers. Method: immunoSEQ multiplex PCR; TCRdb's copy keeps in-frame clones and lacks some. The sample carries approximately 81,000 clones, 85% to 95% recorded once. The TCR originated in an adult with an advanced solid tumor such as melanoma, head and neck, liver or kidney cancer. The input for sequencing was CD4+ or CD8+ T cells sorted from blood, taken in a trial of the OX40 agonist ivuxolimab.

The CDR3 reads CASSYPGDTGELFF. CDR3 sequence (DNA): TGTGCCAGCAGTTATCCTGGAGATACCGGGGAGCTGTTTTTT. The rearrangement joins TRBV6-5 to TRBJ2-2; no clear D gene. Germline V lookup: CDR1 MNHEY, CDR2 SVGAGI. The CDR3 consists of 14 residues. V was trimmed by 3 bases and J by 5 bases, leaving 10 bases between them.